This T cell receptor (beta chain) emerged from a study of OX40 agonist ivuxolimab in advanced cancers. Regarding the complete study: The costimulatory receptor OX40 (CD134) was targeted by ivuxolimab, a fully human IgG2 agonistic monoclonal antibody. Prior anti-PD-1, anti-PD-L1 or anti-CTLA-4 therapy was permitted, and checkpoint inhibitors had been received by approximately 39% of dose-escalation patients. Among the approximately 54 dose-escalation patients, 19 had hepatocellular carcinoma, approximately 15 melanoma, 9 renal cell carcinoma and 9 head and neck cancer. Three dose-escalation patients achieved partial responses, one with hepatocellular carcinoma and two with cutaneous melanoma. A male proportion of roughly 85% and a mean age of around 60 years, ranging from about 23 to 90, were recorded for the dose-escalation cohort. The paper describes the monotherapy dose-escalation part (N = 52 patients) of the phase I trial of ivuxolimab. Peripheral TCRbeta sequencing was intended to test whether TCR sequence diversity was altered and clonal T-cell expansion was caused by ivuxolimab. Intravenous ivuxolimab was administered to patients every 2 weeks at six dose levels: 0.01, 0.1, 0.3, 1.5, 3 and 10 mg/kg. Overall results and qualifications from the work: Clonal expansion of both CD4+ and CD8+ blood T cells was observed from baseline to week 6 at doses 0.1 to 3.0 mg/kg. Low levels of normalized T-cell clonal expansion were also seen in some nonresponding patients. On average, CD8+ T cells showed more expanded clones than CD4+ T cells after ivuxolimab. In the 0.1-3.0 mg/kg groups, partial responders had among the lowest normalized peripheral clonal expansion, particularly in CD8+ T cells. The antigen specificity of the clonally expanded peripheral T cells was not determined.

Concerning this clone itself: Its antigen is currently not known. No much larger clone exists at a distance of one base, and base qualities are not known.

Patients with autoimmune disease history or receiving systemic immunosuppression were excluded from the trial. In every dose cohort, peripheral blood was drawn for TCR sequencing at baseline, cycle 4 day 1, and cycle 7 day 1. Samples were obtained from an open-label, multicenter, first-in-human phase I dose-escalation trial of ivuxolimab. Adults with locally advanced or metastatic melanoma, renal cell, hepatocellular, or head and neck squamous cell carcinoma were enrolled in the trial. Before TCR sequencing, CD4+ T cells and CD8+ T cells from peripheral blood were sorted into separate populations. The CDR3 runs 16 residues from the cysteine to the phenylalanine. Kept here is only the CDR3 DNA, which spans 48 bases and is read in frame from base 1. The V end gives up 0 bases and the J end 4 bases, leaving 4 bases in the junction not matched to a gene. CDR1 SGHRS and CDR2 YFSETQ were looked up in the germline V gene.

Genomic DNA was extracted from sorted cells for sequencing of the TCRbeta CDR3 region. The immunoSEQ Assay was used for sequencing of TCRbeta CDR3 regions. Entries here come from immuneACCESS through TCRdb and include only in-frame sequences with V and J called. Some clones fail to appear in such tables; in the studies checked, an unresolved V gene covers under half of the shortfall, and the cause of the remainder is unknown. The sample profile shows roughly 23,000 clones; 86% of them were found once. The ten largest account for 20% to 25% of the sample. The chain links TRBV5-1 with TRBJ2-5, with 12 bases aligning to TRBD2. The material sequenced was CD4+ or CD8+ T cells sorted from blood, taken in a trial of the OX40 agonist ivuxolimab. The sequence was collected from an adult with an advanced solid tumor such as melanoma, head and neck, liver or kidney cancer. The CDR3 protein sequence reads: CASSLATSGRGETQYF. In nucleotides, the sequence is TGCGCCAGCAGCTTGGCGACTAGCGGGAGAGGAGAGACCCAGTACTTC.